A selection of T cell receptor beta chains follows, all from one sample in a study of blood T cell repertoires in COVID-19. Assay used: immunoSEQ multiplex PCR; TCRdb lists only in-frame clones, some missing. The sample contains about 380,000 clones, about 87% of which appear only once. Source material: PBMCs or T cells enriched from blood (not recorded which). Receptors were obtained from a man aged 25-45 years who had recovered from COVID-19. The conserved cysteine and the conserved F or W are not part of the CDR3 here. Size tells how often a clone was seen (once, few, many) or the class of an expanded clone, and some rows leave it out.

J gene: TRBJ1-2
clone size: .
V gene: TRBV19
CDR3 length: 15
CDR3 protein: ASSIDPLANWNYGYT

J gene: TRBJ2-7
clone size: few
V gene: TRBV6-5
CDR3 length: 12
CDR3 protein: ASWGGREVNEQY

J gene: TRBJ1-2
clone size: .
V gene: TRBV3-1/TRBV3-2
CDR3 length: 11
CDR3 protein: ASSQGLAYGYT

J gene: TRBJ2-7
clone size: once
V gene: TRBV5-6
CDR3 length: 12
CDR3 protein: ASSSGASSYEQY

J gene: TRBJ1-1
clone size: .
V gene: TRBV3-1/TRBV3-2
CDR3 length: 14
CDR3 protein: ASSQIRVGISTEAF

J gene: TRBJ1-3
clone size: .
V gene: TRBV18
CDR3 length: 13
CDR3 protein: ASSPPGQGRNTIY

J gene: TRBJ1-2
clone size: .
V gene: TRBV12-3/TRBV12-4
CDR3 length: 10
CDR3 protein: ASRPGGYGYT

J gene: TRBJ1-2
clone size: .
V gene: TRBV6-5
CDR3 length: 11
CDR3 protein: ASRGGLNYGYT

J gene: TRBJ1-2
clone size: once
V gene: TRBV25-1
CDR3 length: 11
CDR3 protein: ASSGGRGYGYT

J gene: TRBJ2-3
clone size: .
V gene: TRBV19
CDR3 length: 11
CDR3 protein: ASSAGDRDTQY

J gene: TRBJ2-7
clone size: .
V gene: TRBV30
CDR3 length: 12
CDR3 protein: AWSAGTGKHEQY

J gene: TRBJ1-1
clone size: .
V gene: TRBV6-2/TRBV6-3
CDR3 length: 12
CDR3 protein: ASSYPKDRTEAF

J gene: TRBJ1-3
clone size: .
V gene: TRBV11-2
CDR3 length: 15
CDR3 protein: ASSLDWALSSGNTIY

J gene: TRBJ1-3
clone size: once
V gene: TRBV19
CDR3 length: 11
CDR3 protein: ASSIATTGTIY

J gene: TRBJ1-3
clone size: .
V gene: TRBV2
CDR3 length: 12
CDR3 protein: ASIDRVDGNTIY

J gene: TRBJ1-5
clone size: .
V gene: TRBV19
CDR3 length: 15
CDR3 protein: ASMVNRGFGSNQPQH